Each of the 18 T cell receptor beta chains below was sequenced from the same sample in a study of identical twins. One entry per CDR3 protein results from TCRdb running MiXCR on the 5' RACE reads. Of a few hundred thousand distinct CDR3 sequences in the sample, roughly 9.5% were seen once. The data also belong to a second study, concerning yellow fever vaccine responses in identical twins.

The sequenced sample was PBMCs. These receptors all stem from a woman in her late teens or twenties in good health.

The sample holds many counts of this clonotype. J is TRBJ1-3 and V is TRBV7-2, with D uncertain. Trimming shortened V by 6 bases and J by 0 bases, and 9 bases separated the two germline ends. Germline V gene data show CDR1 as SGHTA and CDR2 as FQGNSA. The CDR3 has 14 amino acids. This CDR3 is CASRNLGSGNTIYF. The CDR3 region has the DNA TGTGCCAGCAGGAACTTGGGCTCTGGAAACACCATATATTTT.

This clonotype was seen only a few times. The chain is built from TRBV6-2 or TRBV6-3 and TRBJ2-1, with D maybe TRBD1 (7 bases). Germline CDR1 is MNHEY and CDR2 is SVGEGT. The length of the CDR3 is 15 residues. The V end was cut by 6 bases, the J end by 4 bases, with 16 bases between. CDR3 nucleotides: TGTGCCAGCAGCAGGGGGGACGGGTTTTACAATGAGCAGTTCTTC. This translates into CASSRGDGFYNEQFF.

Note on this clonotype: Being one base from a much bigger clone, this may be a read error. The chain joins TRBV3-1 to TRBJ2-7; 8 nucleotides align to TRBD1. The germline gives CDR1 LGHDT, CDR2 YNNKEL (reference sequence). The CDR3 length is 15 residues. CDR3 bases: TGTGCCAGCATCCAAGTACCCCAGGGGGCTTACGAGCAGTACTTC. It yields the protein CASIQVPQGAYEQYF.

V gene TRBV7-9 combines with J gene TRBJ2-3; D is unclear. The CDR3 is made up of 12 amino acids. V shed 5 bases and J shed 8 bases, with 11 bases lying between them. The germline CDR1 and CDR2 sequences are SEHNR and FQNEAQ (reference sequence). CDR3 loop: CASSPPTGTQYF. The CDR3 nucleotides read TGTGCCAGCAGCCCCCCCACCGGTACGCAGTATTTT.

The CDR3 region has the DNA TGCGCCAGCAGCTTGGTGATCTTGGGGCCAGCTCAAGAGACCCAGTACTTC. As protein: CASSLVILGPAQETQYF. V gene TRBV5-1 combines with J gene TRBJ2-5; the D gene is possibly TRBD1 (5 bases). V was trimmed by 0 bases and J by 2 bases, leaving 17 bases between them. From germline, CDR1 is SGHRS and CDR2 YFSETQ. CDR3 size: 17 residues.

V and J are TRBV24-1 and TRBJ2-6; D not resolved. CDR3 length: 15 amino acids. The ends were cut back, 5 bases at V and 2 bases at J, with 9 bases in the middle. Germline values: CDR1 KGHDR, CDR2 SFDVKD. This CDR3 is CATSGSLAGANVLTF. Written as DNA, the CDR3 is TGTGCCACCAGTGGCTCGCTGGCTGGGGCCAACGTCCTGACTTTC.

This sequence joins TRBV3-1 and TRBJ2-2; TRBD1 matches 11 bases. The CDR3 length is 15 residues. Germline lookup yields CDR1 LGHDT and CDR2 YNNKEL (reference sequence). The V segment lost 1 base and the J segment 6 bases; nucleotides outside the gene matches: 1. CDR3 sequence (DNA): TGTGCCAGCAGCCAAGGGACAGGGGGCCCCGGGGAGCTGTTTTTT. Protein: CASSQGTGGPGELFF.

This clonotype was observed at least ten times. The chain recombines TRBV5-1 with TRBJ1-2; the D gene is possibly TRBD1 (5 bases). The V and J ends lost 0 bases and 0 bases respectively, with 9 bases between them. Looked up from germline, CDR1 is SGHRS and CDR2 is YFSETQ. The CDR3 has 15 residues. CDR3 sequence: CASSLAGAANYGYTF. For the CDR3, the DNA is TGCGCCAGCAGCTTGGCCGGGGCTGCTAACTATGGCTACACCTTC. Full variable domain (missing parts from reference TRBV5-1 and TRBJ1-2): KAGVTQTPRYLIKTRGQQVTLSCSPISGHRSVSWYQQTPGQGLQFLFEYFSETQRNKGNFPGRFSGRQFSNSRSEMNVSTLELGDSALYLCASSLAGAANYGYTFGSGTRLTVV.

This clonotype was seen a few times. The chain couples TRBV6-5 to TRBJ1-1; D gene uncertain. The V and J ends lost 5 bases and 4 bases respectively, with 8 bases between them. The CDR3 sequence is 12 residues long. Germline loops: CDR1 MNHEY, CDR2 SVGAGI. CDR3 sequence: CASSTVATEAFF. The CDR3 DNA reads TGTGCCAGCAGTACAGTGGCCACTGAAGCTTTCTTT.

This clonotype was counted ten times or more. The chain recombines TRBV4-2 with TRBJ2-1, with 11 bases identical to TRBD2. The V segment lost 4 bases and the J segment 8 bases; nucleotides outside the gene matches: 13. The CDR3 contains 17 residues. Germline loops: CDR1 LGHNA, CDR2 YNFKEQ. CDR3 loop: CASSPIAGGQGWYEQFF. The DNA for the CDR3 is TGTGCCAGCAGCCCGATAGCGGGGGGGCAAGGTTGGTATGAGCAGTTCTTC.

The chain uses TRBV14 and TRBJ2-7, with 8 positions matching TRBD1. Germline CDR1 and CDR2: SGHDN and FVKESK. The CDR3 has 21 amino acids. V shed 4 bases and J 5 bases; nucleotides not matched to a gene: 28. CDR3 bases: TGTGCCAGCAGCCGATTCCCGGTGAGGGACAGGTCGTTTGAGAGTGGTAACGAGCAGTACTTC. Protein sequence: CASSRFPVRDRSFESGNEQYF.

In regard to this clonotype: Germline is not matched at one junction end, which may reflect a read error. This chain uses TRBV20-1 with TRBJ2-7, with TRBD2 identical over 8 bases. This CDR3 has 12 residues. Germline V gene lookup returns CDR1 DFQATT and CDR2 SNEGSKA (reference sequence). The CDR3 region is CSARDLGGGLNF. The CDR3 DNA is TGCAGTGCTAGAGATTTGGGCGGGGGGCTGAACTTC.

This clonotype was counted at least ten times. The J gene is TRBJ2-1, the V gene TRBV3-1, with D hard to call. The CDR3 is 11 residues long. The germline V and J ends were trimmed by 3 bases and 8 bases, with 5 bases remaining between them. Germline V CDR1 and CDR2: LGHDT, YNNKEL (reference sequence). CDR3 loop: CASSQADEQFF. CDR3 coding DNA: TGTGCCAGCAGCCAGGCGGATGAGCAGTTCTTC.

This clonotype appeared a few times. This chain uses TRBV2 with TRBJ2-1, with TRBD2 matching over 11 bases. Germline V CDR1 and CDR2: SNHLY, FYNNEI. The CDR3 is made up of 15 amino acids. Trimming took 6 bases from V and 10 from J; bases not matched to a gene: 11. This CDR3 reads CASSLTSGGSGEQFF. The CDR3 nucleotides read TGTGCCAGCAGCCTTACTAGCGGGGGAAGTGGGGAGCAGTTCTTC.

Only a few counts were recorded for this clonotype. The chain recombines TRBV3-1 with TRBJ2-3; 11 nucleotides agree with TRBD2. There are 17 residues in the CDR3. CDR1 LGHDT and CDR2 YNNKEL come from the germline V gene (reference sequence). Losses at the gene ends were 4 bases for V and 2 bases for J; bases not matched to a gene: 8. For the CDR3, the DNA is TGTGCCAGCAGCCCCTCCCCTAGCGGGGGGTTCACAGATACGCAGTATTTT. Translating gives CASSPSPSGGFTDTQYF.

This chain uses TRBV7-9 with TRBJ2-5; no reliable D call. The CDR3 is 13 residues long. Germline V gene data show CDR1 as SEHNR and CDR2 as FQNEAQ (reference sequence). V lost 0 bases, J lost 5 bases, and 7 bases lay in between. CDR3 amino acids: CASSLAAKETQYF. In DNA, the CDR3 is TGTGCCAGCAGCTTAGCGGCCAAGGAGACCCAGTACTTC.

This clonotype was counted a few times. V is TRBV27 and J is TRBJ2-1; the match to TRBD1 covers 7 bases. There are 15 residues in the CDR3. Germline loops: CDR1 MNHEY, CDR2 SMNVEV (reference sequence). The J segment lost 5 bases and the V segment lost 3 bases, leaving 7 bases of the junction unmatched. This CDR3 is CASSLNRGLDNEQFF. CDR3 nucleotide sequence: TGTGCCAGCAGTTTGAACAGGGGCCTAGACAATGAGCAGTTCTTC.

The chain uses TRBV6-2 or TRBV6-3 and TRBJ2-1; TRBD1 matches at 8 bases. J gave up 5 bases and V 5 bases, and 17 bases lay outside the gene matches. This CDR3 has 18 amino acids. Germline loops: CDR1 MNHEY, CDR2 SVGEGT. The CDR3 DNA reads TGTGCCAGCAGTCAGATAGGACAGGGAGGATTGCGGGACAATGAGCAGTTCTTC. Protein product: CASSQIGQGGLRDNEQFF.